This TCR beta chain came from a study of blood T cell repertoires in COVID-19. In the study overall: Whether acute or convalescent, the COVID-19 samples came from the United States, Italy and Spain. In each case, the material was cDNA or gDNA derived from T cells, B-cell-depleted T cells, or PBMCs.

Germline assignment: CDR1 SGDLS and CDR2 YYNGEE. J gave up 9 bases and V 2 bases, and 7 bases lay outside the gene matches. The CDR3 runs 14 residues. Per the original data handling: Scientists estimated how many nucleated cells there were by amplifying reference gene primers. The data were produced by immunoSEQ multiplex PCR, yet TCRdb's version contains in-frame clones alone and is incomplete. The DNA gave D and trimming, while V, J and clone size come from that table. The sample contains around 270,000 clones, 75% to 90% of which appear only once. Sequencing input: peripheral blood. This sequence originates from a man in his forties with acute or convalescent COVID-19. The chain recombines TRBV9 with TRBJ1-5; 8 bases map to TRBD1. The CDR3 nucleotides are TGTGCCAGCAGCGTGGGCAGGGGGCATGGGCCCCAGCATTTT. Its protein is CASSVGRGHGPQHF.